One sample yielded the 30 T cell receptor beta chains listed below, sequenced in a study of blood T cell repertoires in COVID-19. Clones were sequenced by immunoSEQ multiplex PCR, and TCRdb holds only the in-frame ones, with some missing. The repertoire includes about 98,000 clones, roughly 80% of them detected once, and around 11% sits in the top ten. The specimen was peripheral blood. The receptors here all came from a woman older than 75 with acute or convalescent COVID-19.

CDR3 sequence: CASSSLGGAGETQYF. The CDR3 bases are TGTGCCAGCAGTTCACTGGGGGGGGCGGGAGAGACCCAGTACTTC. This chain connects TRBV28 to TRBJ2-5; the D gene is possibly TRBD2 (7 bases). Trimming removed 4 bases at V and 4 bases at J, with 16 bases between. This CDR3 region has 15 residues. CDR1 MDHEN and CDR2 SYDVKM come from the germline V gene.

The CDR3 bases are TGTGCCAGCAGCCGAGACAGGTTCAACACCGGGGAGCTGTTTTTT. It codes for CASSRDRFNTGELFF. V usage is TRBV5-4 and J usage is TRBJ2-2, with D perhaps matching TRBD1 (6 bases). V was trimmed by 4 bases and J by 2 bases, leaving 12 bases between them. CDR1 and CDR2 (germline): SGHNT, YYREEE (reference sequence). This CDR3 contains 15 residues.

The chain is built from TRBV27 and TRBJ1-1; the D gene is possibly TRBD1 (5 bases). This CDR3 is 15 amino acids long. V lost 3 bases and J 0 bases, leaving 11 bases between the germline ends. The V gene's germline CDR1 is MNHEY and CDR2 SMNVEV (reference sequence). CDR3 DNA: TGTGCCAGCAGTTTTACAGGCAACATGAACACTGAAGCTTTCTTT. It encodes CASSFTGNMNTEAFF.

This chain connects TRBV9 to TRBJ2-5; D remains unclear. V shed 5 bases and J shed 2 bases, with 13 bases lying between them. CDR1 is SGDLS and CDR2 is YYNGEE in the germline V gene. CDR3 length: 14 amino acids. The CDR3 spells CASSRSVVQETQYF. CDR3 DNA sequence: TGTGCCAGCAGTCGGAGCGTAGTACAAGAGACCCAGTACTTC.

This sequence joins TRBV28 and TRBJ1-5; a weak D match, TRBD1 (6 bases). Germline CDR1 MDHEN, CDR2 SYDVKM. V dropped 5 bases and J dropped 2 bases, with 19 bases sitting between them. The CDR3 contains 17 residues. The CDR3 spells CASSLAQGRVRNQPQHF. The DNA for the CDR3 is TGTGCCAGCAGTCTCGCACAGGGAAGGGTGCGCAATCAGCCCCAGCATTTT.

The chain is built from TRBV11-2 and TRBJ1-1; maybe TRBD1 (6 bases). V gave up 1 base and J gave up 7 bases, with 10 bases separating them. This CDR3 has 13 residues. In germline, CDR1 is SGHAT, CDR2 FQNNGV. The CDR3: CASSLAQGFEAFF. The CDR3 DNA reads TGTGCCAGCAGCTTAGCACAGGGCTTTGAAGCTTTCTTT.

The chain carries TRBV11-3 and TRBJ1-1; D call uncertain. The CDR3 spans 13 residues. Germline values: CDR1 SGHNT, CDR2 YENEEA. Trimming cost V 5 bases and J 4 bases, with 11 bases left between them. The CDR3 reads CASSAAASTEAFF. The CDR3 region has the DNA TGTGCCAGCAGCGCCGCGGCAAGCACTGAAGCTTTCTTT.

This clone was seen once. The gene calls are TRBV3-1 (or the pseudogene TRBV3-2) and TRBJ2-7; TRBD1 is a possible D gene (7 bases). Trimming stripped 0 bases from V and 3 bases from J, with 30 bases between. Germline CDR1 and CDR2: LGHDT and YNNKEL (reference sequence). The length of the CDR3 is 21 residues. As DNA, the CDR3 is TGTGCCAGCAGCCAAGATTTATTTGGAGGGGGCGAGATCCCGATTGACTACGAGCAGTACGTC. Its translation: CASSQDLFGGGEIPIDYEQYV.

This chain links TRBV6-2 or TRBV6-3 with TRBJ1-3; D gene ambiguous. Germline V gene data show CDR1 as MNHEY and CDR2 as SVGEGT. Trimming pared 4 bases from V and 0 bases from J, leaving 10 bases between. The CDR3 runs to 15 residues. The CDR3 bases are TGTGCCAGCAGTTCCGGAGGCTTCTCTGGAAACACCATATATTTT. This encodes CASSSGGFSGNTIYF.

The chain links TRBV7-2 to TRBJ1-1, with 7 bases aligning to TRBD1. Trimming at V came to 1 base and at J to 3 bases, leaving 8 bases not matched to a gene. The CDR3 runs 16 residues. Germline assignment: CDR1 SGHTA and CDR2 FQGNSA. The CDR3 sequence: CASSLGWGTVYTEAFF. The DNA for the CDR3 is TGTGCCAGCAGCTTAGGATGGGGGACAGTCTACACTGAAGCTTTCTTT.

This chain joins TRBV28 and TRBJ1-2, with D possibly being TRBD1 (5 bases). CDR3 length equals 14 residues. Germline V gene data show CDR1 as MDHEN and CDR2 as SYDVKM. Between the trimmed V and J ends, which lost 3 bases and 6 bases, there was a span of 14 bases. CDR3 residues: CASSLDTRSDGYTF. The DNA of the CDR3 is TGTGCCAGCAGTTTGGACACCCGAAGTGATGGCTACACCTTC.

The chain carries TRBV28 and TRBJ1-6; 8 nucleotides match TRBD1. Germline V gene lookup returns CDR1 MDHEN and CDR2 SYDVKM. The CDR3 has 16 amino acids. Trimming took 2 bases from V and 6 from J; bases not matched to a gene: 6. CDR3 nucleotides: TGTGCCAGCAGTTTACCCCAGGGGGCGGGTAATTCACCCCTCCACTTT. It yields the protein CASSLPQGAGNSPLHF.

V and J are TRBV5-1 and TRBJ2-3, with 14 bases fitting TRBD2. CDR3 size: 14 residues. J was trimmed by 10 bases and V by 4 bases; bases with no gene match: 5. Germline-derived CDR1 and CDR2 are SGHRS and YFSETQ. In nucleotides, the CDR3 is TGCGCCAGCAGCCCCGGACTAGCGGGGGGCGCGCAGTATTTT. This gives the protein CASSPGLAGGAQYF. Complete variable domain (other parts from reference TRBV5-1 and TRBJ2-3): KAGVTQTPRYLIKTRGQQVTLSCSPISGHRSVSWYQQTPGQGLQFLFEYFSETQRNKGNFPGRFSGRQFSNSRSEMNVSTLELGDSALYLCASSPGLAGGAQYFGPGTRLTVL.

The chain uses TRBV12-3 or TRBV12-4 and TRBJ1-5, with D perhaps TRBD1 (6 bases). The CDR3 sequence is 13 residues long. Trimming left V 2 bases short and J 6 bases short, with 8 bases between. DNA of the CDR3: TGTGCCAGCAGTTTATTACAGGGTCAGCCCCAGCATTTT. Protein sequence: CASSLLQGQPQHF.

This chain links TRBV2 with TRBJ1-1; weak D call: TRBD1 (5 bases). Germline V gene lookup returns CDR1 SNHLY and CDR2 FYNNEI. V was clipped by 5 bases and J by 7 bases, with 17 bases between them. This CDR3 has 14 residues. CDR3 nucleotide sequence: TGTGCCAGCAGTTCCGACAGAAATTTAAGTGAAGCTTTCTTT. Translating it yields CASSSDRNLSEAFF.

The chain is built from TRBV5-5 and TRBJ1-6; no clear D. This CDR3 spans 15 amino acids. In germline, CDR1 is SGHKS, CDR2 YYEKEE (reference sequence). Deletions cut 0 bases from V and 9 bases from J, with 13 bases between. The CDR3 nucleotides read TGTGCCAGCAGCTTGGGCACCGGGAAGAGTTCACCCCTCCACTTT. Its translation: CASSLGTGKSSPLHF. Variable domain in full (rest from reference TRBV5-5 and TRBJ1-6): DAGVTQSPTHLIKTRGQQVTLRCSPISGHKSVSWYQQVLGQGPQFIFQYYEKEERGRGNFPDRFSARQFPNYSSELNVNALLLGDSALYLCASSLGTGKSSPLHFGNGTRLTVT.

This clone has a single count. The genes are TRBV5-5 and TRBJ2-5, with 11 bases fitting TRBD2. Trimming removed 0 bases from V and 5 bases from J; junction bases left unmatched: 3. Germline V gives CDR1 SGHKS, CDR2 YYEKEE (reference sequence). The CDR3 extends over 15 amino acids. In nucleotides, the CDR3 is TGTGCCAGCAGCTTGGCTAGCGGGGGGCGGGAGACCCAGTACTTC. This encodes CASSLASGGRETQYF.

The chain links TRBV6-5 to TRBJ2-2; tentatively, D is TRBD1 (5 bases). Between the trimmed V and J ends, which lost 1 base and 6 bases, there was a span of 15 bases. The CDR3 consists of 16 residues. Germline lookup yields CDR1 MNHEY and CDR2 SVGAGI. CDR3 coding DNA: TGTGCCAGCAGTTACTTGTCCAGGGTAGGATCCGGGGAGCTGTTTTTT. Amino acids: CASSYLSRVGSGELFF.

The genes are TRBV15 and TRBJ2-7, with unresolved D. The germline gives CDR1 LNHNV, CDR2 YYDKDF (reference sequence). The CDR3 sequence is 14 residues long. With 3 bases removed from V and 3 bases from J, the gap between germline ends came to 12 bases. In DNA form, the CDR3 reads TGTGCCACCAGCAGTGATAGGAGCGTCTACGAGCAGTACTTC. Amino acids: CATSSDRSVYEQYF.

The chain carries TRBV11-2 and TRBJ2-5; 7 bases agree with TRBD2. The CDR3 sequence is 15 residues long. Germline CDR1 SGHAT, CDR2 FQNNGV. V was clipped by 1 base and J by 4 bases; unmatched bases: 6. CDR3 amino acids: CASSLGLAQTETQYF. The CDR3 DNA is TGTGCCAGCAGCTTAGGACTAGCCCAGACAGAGACCCAGTACTTC.

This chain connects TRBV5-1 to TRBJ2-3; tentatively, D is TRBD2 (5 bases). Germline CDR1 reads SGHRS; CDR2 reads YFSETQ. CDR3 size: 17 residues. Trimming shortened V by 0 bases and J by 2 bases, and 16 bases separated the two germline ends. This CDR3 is CASSLALGRGYTDTQYF. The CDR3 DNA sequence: TGCGCCAGCAGCTTGGCACTAGGGCGCGGGTACACAGATACGCAGTATTTT.

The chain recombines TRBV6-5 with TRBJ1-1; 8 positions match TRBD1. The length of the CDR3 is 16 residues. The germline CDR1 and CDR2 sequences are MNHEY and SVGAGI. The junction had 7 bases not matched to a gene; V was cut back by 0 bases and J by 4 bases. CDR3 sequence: CASSYSHGQGSTEAFF. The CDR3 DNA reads TGTGCCAGCAGTTACTCGCACGGACAGGGTAGCACTGAAGCTTTCTTT.

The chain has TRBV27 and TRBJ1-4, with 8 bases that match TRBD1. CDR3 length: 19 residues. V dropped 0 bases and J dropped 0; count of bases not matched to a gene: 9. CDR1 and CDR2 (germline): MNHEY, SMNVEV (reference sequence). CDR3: CASSLSGGQGFATNEKLFF. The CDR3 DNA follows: TGTGCCAGCAGTTTATCGGGAGGACAGGGTTTCGCAACTAATGAAAAACTGTTTTTT.

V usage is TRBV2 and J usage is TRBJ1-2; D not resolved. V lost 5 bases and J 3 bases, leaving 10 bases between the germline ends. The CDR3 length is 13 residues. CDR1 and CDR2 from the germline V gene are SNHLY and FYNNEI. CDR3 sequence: CASSTGIHYGYTF. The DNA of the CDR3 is TGTGCCAGCAGTACCGGGATCCACTATGGCTACACCTTC.

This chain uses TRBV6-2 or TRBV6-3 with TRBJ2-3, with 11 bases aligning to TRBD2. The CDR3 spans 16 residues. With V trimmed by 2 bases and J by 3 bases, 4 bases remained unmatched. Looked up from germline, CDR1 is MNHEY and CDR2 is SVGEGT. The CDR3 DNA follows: TGTGCCAGCAGTTACGGGGCTAGCGGGGGGACAGATACGCAGTATTTT. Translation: CASSYGASGGTDTQYF.

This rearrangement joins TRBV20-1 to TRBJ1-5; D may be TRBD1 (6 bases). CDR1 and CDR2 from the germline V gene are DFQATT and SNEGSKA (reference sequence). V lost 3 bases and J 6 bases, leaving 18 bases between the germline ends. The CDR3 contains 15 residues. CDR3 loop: CSASYQGKEGQPQHF. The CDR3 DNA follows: TGCAGTGCTAGTTATCAGGGGAAAGAGGGTCAGCCCCAGCATTTT.

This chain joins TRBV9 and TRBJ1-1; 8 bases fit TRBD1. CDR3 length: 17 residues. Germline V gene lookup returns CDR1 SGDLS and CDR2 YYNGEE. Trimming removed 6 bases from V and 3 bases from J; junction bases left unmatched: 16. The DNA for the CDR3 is TGTGCCAGCACGGGGGTGACAGGGGACTACTTGGACACTGAAGCTTTCTTT. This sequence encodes CASTGVTGDYLDTEAFF.

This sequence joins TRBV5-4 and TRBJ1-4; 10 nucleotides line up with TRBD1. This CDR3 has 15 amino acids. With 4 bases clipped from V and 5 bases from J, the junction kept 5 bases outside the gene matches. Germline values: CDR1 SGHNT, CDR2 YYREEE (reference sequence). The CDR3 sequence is CASSKDRGKNEKLFF. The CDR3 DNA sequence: TGTGCCAGCAGCAAGGACAGGGGGAAGAATGAAAAACTGTTTTTT.

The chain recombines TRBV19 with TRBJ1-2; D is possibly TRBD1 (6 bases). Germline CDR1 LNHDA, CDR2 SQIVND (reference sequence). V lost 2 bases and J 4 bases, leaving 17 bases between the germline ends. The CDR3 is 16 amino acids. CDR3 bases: TGTGCCAGTAGTATATCACCCGGAGGACAGAGCTATGGCTACACCTTC. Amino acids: CASSISPGGQSYGYTF. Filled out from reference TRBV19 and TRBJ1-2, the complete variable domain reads DGGITQSPKYLFRKEGQNVTLSCEQNLNHDAMYWYRQDPGQGLRLIYYSQIVNDFQKGDIAEGYSVSREKKESFPLTVTSAQKNPTAFYLCASSISPGGQSYGYTFGSGTRLTVV.

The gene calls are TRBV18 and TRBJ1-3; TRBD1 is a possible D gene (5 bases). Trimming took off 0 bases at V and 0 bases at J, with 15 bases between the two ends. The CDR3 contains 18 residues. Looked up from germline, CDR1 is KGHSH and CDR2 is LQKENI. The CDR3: CASSPPSVQARSGNTIYF. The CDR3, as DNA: TGTGCCAGCTCACCACCCTCGGTACAGGCCCGCTCTGGAAACACCATATATTTT.